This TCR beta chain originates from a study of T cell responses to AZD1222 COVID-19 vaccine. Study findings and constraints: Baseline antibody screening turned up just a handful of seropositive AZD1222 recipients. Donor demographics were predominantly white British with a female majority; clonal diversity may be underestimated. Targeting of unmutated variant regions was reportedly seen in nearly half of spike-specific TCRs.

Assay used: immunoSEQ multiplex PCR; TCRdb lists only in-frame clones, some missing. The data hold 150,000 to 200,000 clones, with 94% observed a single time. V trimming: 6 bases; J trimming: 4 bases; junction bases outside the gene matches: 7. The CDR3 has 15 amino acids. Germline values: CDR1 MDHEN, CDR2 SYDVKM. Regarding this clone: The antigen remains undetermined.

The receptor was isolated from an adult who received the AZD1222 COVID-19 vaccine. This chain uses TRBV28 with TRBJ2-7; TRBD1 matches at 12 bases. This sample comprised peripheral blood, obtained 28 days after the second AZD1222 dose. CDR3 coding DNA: TGTGCCAGCAGCGGAAGGGGACAGGGGGCTTACGAGCAGTACTTC. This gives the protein CASSGRGQGAYEQYF.